Listed here are 2 T cell receptor beta chains from one sample, sequenced in a study of shared clonotypes between healthy human individuals (dated by TCRdb to about 2020). Library construction relied on the immunoSEQ multiplex PCR assay. The table was pulled from immuneACCESS by TCRdb, which kept in-frame rearrangements only. Such tables lose some clones; where checked, under half of the loss comes from unresolved V genes, and the rest has no known cause. This sample gives 2 million to 2.5 million clones in total; 93% of them show up just once. The ten largest clones add up to 0.36% of the sample. The specimen was naive CD4+ T cells from PBMCs. Explained via the paper, the cell subset or site label denotes: CD45RA+ positively selected. The receptors stem from a man younger than 30 in good health. Some clones in this sample may be carry-over from other donors' samples.

This chain connects TRBV18 to TRBJ1-5; 7 nucleotides align to TRBD1. After removal of 1 base from V and 6 bases from J, the junction contained 6 bases not matched to a gene. The CDR3 spans 15 residues. Germline V lookup: CDR1 KGHSH, CDR2 LQKENI. CDR3 sequence reads: CASSPRQGDPQPQHF. For the CDR3, the DNA is TGTGCCAGCTCACCACGGCAGGGGGATCCTCAGCCCCAGCATTTT.

In nucleotides, the CDR3 is TGTGCCAGCACCCTAGCGGGAGGGGGAGATACGCAGTATTTT. Protein sequence: CASTLAGGGDTQYF. The rearrangement joins TRBV7-9 to TRBJ2-3, with 12 bases fitting TRBD2. This CDR3 is built from 14 residues. Trimming at V came to 7 bases and at J to 5 bases, leaving 4 bases not matched to a gene. Germline lookup yields CDR1 SEHNR and CDR2 FQNEAQ (reference sequence).